Presented here are 15 T cell receptor beta chains from one specimen sequenced in a study of blood T cells in healthy people across ages. A second PCR of roughly 7 to 11 cycles used a sample-barcoded 5' primer and a J-beta primer mix. TCRdb re-derived calls from the 5' RACE reads in MiXCR, one entry per CDR3 protein. The sample includes about 720,000 distinct CDR3 sequences, around a quarter of them seen just once. The same data also went into a second study, on T cells of mothers and their children.

Sequenced input: blood. The source is a boy aged 5-17 years in good health.

The chain carries TRBV12-3 or TRBV12-4 and TRBJ1-5, with no clear D. The CDR3 totals 14 residues. Trimming stripped 6 bases from V and 4 bases from J, with 13 bases between. CDR3 in DNA: TGTGCCAGCAGCCCCATCGAATTAAATCAGCCCCAGCATTTT. This sequence encodes CASSPIELNQPQHF.

The chain employs TRBV7-2 and TRBJ1-2; D is undetermined. V was shortened by 1 base and J by 8 bases, with 29 bases between the two germline ends. The length of the CDR3 is 19 residues. Germline lookup yields CDR1 SGHTA and CDR2 FQGNSA. CDR3 amino acids: CASSLDRSTAQTITGGYTF. CDR3 sequence (DNA): TGTGCCAGCAGCTTAGATCGCAGTACAGCCCAAACCATAACGGGAGGCTACACCTTC.

This chain uses TRBV28 with TRBJ2-1; D may match TRBD1 or TRBD2 (5 bases each). Trimming took off 5 bases at V and 5 bases at J, with 13 bases between the two ends. This CDR3 contains 14 residues. Germline V gene lookup returns CDR1 MDHEN and CDR2 SYDVKM. The CDR3 DNA is TGTGCCAGCAGTAACCGGGACCTTAACAATGAGCAGTTCTTC. Amino acid sequence: CASSNRDLNNEQFF.

This clonotype was seen more than once but under ten times. This chain uses TRBV20-1 with TRBJ2-6, with unresolved D. V shed 0 bases and J shed 2 bases, with 8 bases lying between them. Per the germline V gene, CDR1 is DFQATT and CDR2 is SNEGSKA (reference sequence). The CDR3 consists of 15 residues. The chain's CDR3 is CSARDFRAGANVLTF. The CDR3 nucleotides are TGCAGTGCTAGAGATTTCCGGGCTGGGGCCAACGTCCTGACTTTC.

The V gene is TRBV7-2, the J gene TRBJ2-5; D perhaps matches TRBD1 (6 bases). The length of the CDR3 is 14 residues. Germline V gene sequence: CDR1 SGHTA, CDR2 FQGNSA. Between the trimmed V and J ends, which lost 1 base and 6 bases, there was a span of 12 bases. DNA for the CDR3: TGTGCCAGCAGCTTAGGTGGGGGCGCGAAGACCCAGTACTTC. Encoded protein: CASSLGGGAKTQYF.

This clonotype was recorded a few times. The genes are TRBV28 and TRBJ1-5, with D unresolved. V was shortened by 5 bases and J by 2 bases, with 13 bases between the two germline ends. This CDR3 is built from 15 residues. In germline, CDR1 is MDHEN, CDR2 SYDVKM. The CDR3 DNA is TGTGCCAGCAGTCCTAGGGTCTCGGGCAATCAGCCCCAGCATTTT. It translates to CASSPRVSGNQPQHF.

The J gene is TRBJ2-5, the V gene TRBV10-3, with TRBD2 identical over 7 bases. The germline V gene encodes CDR1 ENHRY and CDR2 SYGVKD. The CDR3 runs 16 residues. V lost 2 bases to trimming and J lost 5 bases; unmatched junction nucleotides: 11. The CDR3 bases are TGTGCCATCAGTGAGCCGGGGGGATCCAGGGTGGAGACCCAGTACTTC. It yields the protein CAISEPGGSRVETQYF.

The chain recombines TRBV28 with TRBJ1-2, with TRBD1 identical over 7 bases. This CDR3 comprises 17 residues. Germline loops: CDR1 MDHEN, CDR2 SYDVKM. The J segment lost 5 bases and the V segment lost 2 bases, leaving 14 bases of the junction unmatched. The CDR3 loop is CASSLHDRVEVLYGYTF. The CDR3 DNA is TGTGCCAGCAGTTTACACGACAGGGTAGAGGTTTTGTATGGCTACACCTTC.

A remark on this clonotype: At one of its ends the junction is not consistent with the germline gene, which may arise from a read error. The chain carries TRBV7-8 and TRBJ1-1; possibly TRBD1 for D (6 bases). Germline assignment: CDR1 SGHVS and CDR2 FQNEAQ. CDR3 length: 14 residues. The CDR3, as DNA: TGTGCCAGCAGCTTGGTCAGGGGAAACACTGAAGTTTTCTTT. This encodes CASSLVRGNTEVFF.

The J gene is TRBJ2-5, the V gene TRBV7-3, with TRBD2 matching 13 bases. The DNA end lines up better with TRBJ2-1; the J call may be wrong. CDR1 SGHTA and CDR2 FQGTGA come from the germline V gene. The CDR3 runs to 16 residues. This CDR3 reads CASSTSGLAGYDEQFF. CDR3 in DNA: TGTGCCAGCAGCACATCGGGACTAGCGGGGTACGATGAGCAGTTCTTC.

This clonotype was detected only a few times. The chain has TRBV6-2 or TRBV6-3 and TRBJ2-1; D uncertain. V was trimmed by 8 bases and J by 5 bases, leaving 7 bases between them. Germline CDR1 MNHEY, CDR2 SVGEGT. The length of the CDR3 is 11 residues. CDR3 sequence (DNA): TGTGCCAGCGGCCCCAACAATGAGCAGTTCTTC. This sequence encodes CASGPNNEQFF.

This chain connects TRBV12-3 or TRBV12-4 to TRBJ1-2; 7 nucleotides agree with TRBD1. The CDR3 extends over 14 amino acids. V was clipped by 5 bases and J by 5 bases; unmatched bases: 8. The CDR3 is CASSKVDRVYGYTF. The CDR3 DNA sequence: TGTGCCAGCAGTAAAGTCGACAGGGTATATGGCTACACCTTC.

This clonotype was seen only a few times. The chain recombines TRBV4-3 with TRBJ2-7; tentative D call: TRBD2 (6 bases). This CDR3 is 15 amino acids long. Germline-derived CDR1 and CDR2 are LGHNA and YSLEER. V was shortened by 3 bases and J by 2 bases, with 14 bases between the two germline ends. CDR3 sequence (DNA): TGCGCCAGCAGCCAGGACCGGGGGATAGCCTACGAGCAGTACTTC. This translates into CASSQDRGIAYEQYF.

This clonotype was seen many times. This chain uses TRBV3-1 with TRBJ2-5, with TRBD2 identical over 8 bases. Trimming cost V 1 base and J 5 bases; bases outside gene matches: 6. Germline CDR1 reads LGHDT; CDR2 reads YNNKEL (reference sequence). The CDR3 is 15 residues long. CDR3 sequence: CASSQVSGSWETQYF. CDR3 DNA: TGTGCCAGCAGCCAAGTAAGCGGGAGTTGGGAGACCCAGTACTTC.

This sequence joins TRBV20-1 and TRBJ2-2; D might be TRBD2 (5 bases). Trimming stripped 4 bases from V and 4 bases from J, with 7 bases between. This CDR3 has 12 residues. CDR1 is DFQATT, CDR2 SNEGSKA, per germline (reference sequence). The CDR3 loop reads CSAKAGTGELFF. As DNA, the CDR3 is TGCAGTGCTAAGGCGGGCACCGGGGAGCTGTTTTTT.